This T cell receptor (beta chain) is drawn from a study of identical twins. Points from the study as a whole: Those out-of-frame alpha sequences shared by twins showed an excess of low generation probability.

This clonotype was seen a few times. Its specificity is unknown. The CDR3 length is 18 residues. In germline, CDR1 is DFQATT, CDR2 SNEGSKA (reference sequence). After removal of 0 bases from V and 4 bases from J, the junction contained 13 bases not matched to a gene. Each donor was a healthy Caucasian. Template switching added a universal primer site; cDNA carried unique molecular identifiers. MiXCR, run by TCRdb on the 5' RACE reads, gives a single entry per CDR3 protein. The table has around 1.7 million distinct CDR3 sequences, about 32% seen once. This clonotype was sampled from a newborn girl in good health. Specimen: cord blood. The gene calls are TRBV20-1 and TRBJ2-1; 9 nucleotides match TRBD2. In DNA form, the CDR3 reads TGCAGTGCTAGAGATTATCGGCTAGCGGGGAATCATTACAATGAGCAGTTCTTC. Its protein is CSARDYRLAGNHYNEQFF.